The 4 T cell receptor beta chains given below trace back to one sample, sequenced in a study of cytomegalovirus exposure and HLA in healthy donors. Researchers ran the PCR with 60 Vbeta and 13 Jbeta primers. Libraries were prepared by immunoSEQ multiplex PCR; TCRdb keeps only in-frame clonotypes and omits some of them. The repertoire has 130,000 to 150,000 clones, around 80% of them found once; the top ten carry approximately 2.3%. Sequencing used PBMCs. The receptors here all came from a man aged 30 to 45 in good health and CMV-seronegative.

The chain combines TRBV5-1 with TRBJ2-7; 8 bases align to TRBD2. J lost 2 bases, V lost 0 bases, and 4 bases had no gene match. Germline assignment: CDR1 SGHRS and CDR2 YFSETQ. This CDR3 comprises 15 residues. In nucleotides, the CDR3 is TGCGCCAGCAGCTTGGATGCGGGAGGCACCTACGAGCAGTACTTC. Translation gives CASSLDAGGTYEQYF.

This chain joins TRBV19 and TRBJ1-5; D unclear. V was pared by 4 bases and J by 1 base, with 8 bases between. The CDR3 has 14 residues. From germline, CDR1 is LNHDA and CDR2 SQIVND (reference sequence). The CDR3 loop is CASSTTRSNQPQHF. CDR3 bases: TGTGCCAGTAGTACCACACGAAGCAATCAGCCCCAGCATTTT.

The chain uses TRBV28 and TRBJ1-2; 7 bases fit TRBD1. Germline V gene lookup returns CDR1 MDHEN and CDR2 SYDVKM. With V trimmed by 4 bases and J by 4 bases, 0 bases remained unmatched. The CDR3 sequence is 12 residues long. CDR3 region: CASSWDSYGYTF. The CDR3 coding sequence is TGTGCCAGCAGTTGGGACAGCTATGGCTACACCTTC.

The V gene is TRBV5-6, the J gene TRBJ1-1; D remains ambiguous. Per the germline V gene, CDR1 is SGHDT and CDR2 is YYEEEE. The CDR3 is 13 amino acids. The ends were cut back, 3 bases at V and 6 bases at J, with 12 bases in the middle. CDR3: CASSSNVVSEAFF. CDR3 nucleotide sequence: TGTGCCAGCAGCTCTAACGTAGTCTCTGAAGCTTTCTTT. Variable domain in full (rest from reference TRBV5-6 and TRBJ1-1): DAGVTQSPTHLIKTRGQQVTLRCSPKSGHDTVSWYQQALGQGPQFIFQYYEEEERQRGNFPDRFSGHQFPNYSSELNVNALLLGDSALYLCASSSNVVSEAFFGQGTRLTVV.